Presented here are 27 T cell receptor beta chains from one specimen sequenced in a study of response to subunit inactivated influenza vaccine. TCRdb re-called the RT-PCR reads through MiXCR, storing one row per CDR3 protein. The table shows 450,000 to 500,000 distinct CDR3 sequences, with 9.5% to 13% occurring only once. Sample: PBMCs from blood, taken roughly 45 days after vaccination. The receptors come from a man aged 45-65 years who received an inactivated influenza vaccine.

This clonotype was observed a handful of times. The chain is built from TRBV5-1 and TRBJ2-1; no firm D call. This CDR3 has 11 residues. Trimming pared 2 bases from V and 9 bases from J, leaving 6 bases between. Looked up from germline, CDR1 is SGHRS and CDR2 is YFSETQ. CDR3 sequence (DNA): TGCGCCAGCAGCTTAACTGCTGAGCAGTTCTTC. Its protein product is CASSLTAEQFF. Complete variable domain (other parts from reference TRBV5-1 and TRBJ2-1): KAGVTQTPRYLIKTRGQQVTLSCSPISGHRSVSWYQQTPGQGLQFLFEYFSETQRNKGNFPGRFSGRQFSNSRSEMNVSTLELGDSALYLCASSLTAEQFFGPGTRLTVL.

The rearrangement links TRBV7-9 to TRBJ1-1, with D hard to call. V lost 2 bases and J lost 5, with 21 bases in between. Per the germline V gene, CDR1 is SEHNR and CDR2 is FQNEAQ (reference sequence). The CDR3 totals 17 residues. The CDR3 spells CASSLSWAQGFLTEAFF. The CDR3 bases are TGTGCCAGCAGCTTATCCTGGGCCCAAGGGTTTTTGACTGAAGCTTTCTTT.

The V gene is TRBV7-9, the J gene TRBJ1-5, with 7 nucleotides matching TRBD1. The CDR3 totals 15 residues. CDR1 is SEHNR, CDR2 FQNEAQ, per germline (reference sequence). V lost 5 bases, J lost 2 bases, and 6 bases stayed unmatched. CDR3 loop: CASSAGTVGNQPQHF. The CDR3 DNA follows: TGTGCCAGCAGCGCCGGGACAGTCGGCAATCAGCCCCAGCATTTT. Complete variable domain (other parts from reference TRBV7-9 and TRBJ1-5): DTGVSQNPRHKITKRGQNVTFRCDPISEHNRLYWYRQTLGQGPEFLTYFQNEAQLEKSRLLSDRFSAERPKGSFSTLEIQRTEQGDSAMYLCASSAGTVGNQPQHFGDGTRLSIL.

As to this clonotype: In this CDR3 the conserved last residue, phenylalanine or tryptophan, is missing, so a read error is likely. The chain uses TRBV20-1 and TRBJ1-6; 7 bases match TRBD1. Per germline, CDR1 DFQATT and CDR2 SNEGSKA (reference sequence). The trim removed 5 bases at V and 5 bases at J, leaving 6 bases unmatched. The CDR3 totals 14 residues. CDR3 residues: CSAVTQGNNSPLHI. The DNA for the CDR3 is TGCAGTGCTGTAACACAGGGGAATAATTCACCCCTCCACATT.

This clonotype was seen more than once but under ten times. The CDR3 sequence: CASSSLAGGYEQYF. CDR3 nucleotide sequence: TGTGCCAGCTCATCACTAGCGGGAGGCTACGAGCAGTACTTC. The chain has TRBV18 and TRBJ2-7, with 12 bases fitting TRBD2. Trimming at V came to 5 bases and at J to 3 bases, leaving 2 bases not matched to a gene. The CDR3 extends over 14 amino acids. From germline, CDR1 is KGHSH and CDR2 LQKENI.

A few counts support this clonotype. The rearrangement links TRBV27 to TRBJ2-1, with D unclear. Germline V gene sequence: CDR1 MNHEY, CDR2 SMNVEV (reference sequence). Deletions cut 7 bases from V and 10 bases from J, with 20 bases between. This CDR3 comprises 14 residues. The CDR3 DNA follows: TGTGCCAGCACCGCGACCATGGCTATGGGGGAGCAGTTCTTC. It translates to CASTATMAMGEQFF.

The chain recombines TRBV5-1 with TRBJ2-5; D might be TRBD1 or TRBD2, each matching 5 bases. Germline V gene data show CDR1 as SGHRS and CDR2 as YFSETQ. Trimming removed 5 bases at V and 5 bases at J, with 22 bases between. This CDR3 region has 16 residues. The CDR3, as DNA: TGCGCCAGCAGTTTCGCCCGGGACCTCAAATGGGAGACCCAGTACTTC. This codes for CASSFARDLKWETQYF.

The chain uses TRBV20-1 and TRBJ2-2; 9 bases align to TRBD2. Trimming at V came to 5 bases and at J to 6 bases, leaving 7 bases not matched to a gene. This CDR3 is built from 14 residues. The germline CDR1 and CDR2 sequences are DFQATT and SNEGSKA (reference sequence). The CDR3 region is CSASGTSFSGELFF. The CDR3 nucleotides read TGCAGTGCTTCCGGGACTAGCTTTTCCGGGGAGCTGTTTTTT.

This chain links TRBV7-9 with TRBJ1-6; D unclear. Germline CDR1 is SEHNR and CDR2 is FQNEAQ (reference sequence). V was cut by 3 bases and J by 8 bases, with 5 bases left in between. CDR3 length equals 12 residues. The CDR3 nucleotides read TGTGCCAGCAGCTTCGGGGATTCACCCCTCCACTTT. Its translation is CASSFGDSPLHF.

This chain uses TRBV5-1 with TRBJ1-6, with D perhaps matching TRBD1 (5 bases). This CDR3 is built from 14 residues. CDR1 and CDR2 from the germline V gene are SGHRS and YFSETQ. V was cut by 2 bases and J by 8 bases, with 11 bases left in between. The CDR3 nucleotides are TGCGCCAGCAGCTTCGGCAGGGTAGATTCACCCCTCCACTTT. Protein product: CASSFGRVDSPLHF.

In this sample, this clonotype turned up a few times. The chain combines TRBV15 with TRBJ2-5, with D possibly TRBD1 on 5 matching bases. The germline V gene has CDR1 LNHNV and CDR2 YYDKDF (reference sequence). The CDR3 totals 13 residues. The germline V and J ends were trimmed by 4 bases and 0 bases, with 6 bases remaining between them. The CDR3 here is CATSKQDQETQYF. The CDR3 region has the DNA TGTGCCACCAGCAAACAGGACCAAGAGACCCAGTACTTC.

This clonotype was detected only a few times. The chain has TRBV4-1 and TRBJ1-5; D might be TRBD1 (5 bases). The length of the CDR3 is 14 residues. V lost 6 bases, J lost 4 bases, and 13 bases lay in between. Germline V CDR1 and CDR2: MGHRA, YSYEKL. The CDR3 coding sequence is TGCGCCAGCAGACCGGTAGGGGAAAATCAGCCCCAGCATTTT. Encoded protein: CASRPVGENQPQHF.

This clonotype was observed many times. The J gene is TRBJ1-3, the V gene TRBV12-3 or TRBV12-4, with D hard to call. CDR3 length equals 15 residues. V was trimmed by 0 bases and J by 3 bases, leaving 9 bases between them. In nucleotides, the CDR3 is TGTGCCAGCAGTTTAGCGGGCTTGGATGGAAACACCATATATTTT. It encodes CASSLAGLDGNTIYF.

This clonotype was picked up a small number of times. The chain has TRBV7-6 and TRBJ2-7, with 10 bases that match TRBD1. Trimming removed 1 base from V and 1 base from J; junction bases left unmatched: 4. CDR3 length: 16 amino acids. Germline loops: CDR1 SGHVS, CDR2 FNYEAQ. The CDR3 sequence: CASSLGGQGTSYEQYF. In DNA, the CDR3 is TGTGCCAGCAGCTTAGGGGGACAGGGGACTTCCTACGAGCAGTACTTC.

This clonotype was counted a few times. The V call is TRBV5-6, the J call TRBJ2-1; TRBD2 agrees at 9 bases. V lost 1 base and J lost 3; bases outside the gene matches: 14. Germline-derived CDR1 and CDR2 are SGHDT and YYEEEE. CDR3 length equals 19 residues. The CDR3 sequence is CASSLLASGTVSFYNEQFF. Written as DNA, the CDR3 is TGTGCCAGCAGCTTGTTAGCTAGCGGGACTGTGTCCTTCTACAATGAGCAGTTCTTC.

This clonotype has a count of ten or more. This sequence joins TRBV12-3 or TRBV12-4 and TRBJ1-3; no firm D call. V lost 0 bases and J lost 3, with 3 bases in between. The CDR3 extends over 13 amino acids. The CDR3 here is CASSLALGNTIYF. The CDR3 DNA reads as TGTGCCAGCAGTTTAGCGCTTGGAAACACCATATATTTT.

The CDR3 here is CASSQDPKNYGYTF. CDR3 sequence (DNA): TGCGCCAGCAGCCAAGATCCTAAAAACTATGGCTACACCTTC. The genes are TRBV4-1 and TRBJ1-2; no firm D call. The CDR3 loop spans 14 amino acids. Trimming cost V 0 bases and J 2 bases, with 7 bases left between them. The V gene's germline CDR1 is MGHRA and CDR2 YSYEKL.

This clonotype was seen at least ten times. This chain uses TRBV5-1 with TRBJ2-2, with TRBD1 matching 7 bases. Germline CDR1 is SGHRS and CDR2 is YFSETQ. The V segment lost 2 bases and the J segment 2 bases; nucleotides outside the gene matches: 3. The CDR3 has 15 residues. This chain's CDR3 is CASSFRQGNTGELFF. CDR3 DNA sequence: TGCGCCAGCAGCTTCCGACAGGGTAACACCGGGGAGCTGTTTTTT.

This clonotype appeared a few times. The chain combines TRBV12-3 or TRBV12-4 with TRBJ2-7, with TRBD2 matching over 10 bases. Trimming at V came to 6 bases and at J to 2 bases, leaving 4 bases not matched to a gene. The CDR3 is made up of 14 amino acids. The CDR3 is CASSTGTSAYEQYF. The CDR3, as DNA: TGTGCCAGCAGCACCGGGACTAGCGCCTACGAGCAGTACTTC.

The rearrangement joins TRBV5-1 to TRBJ2-5; TRBD1 matches 9 bases. Trimming cost V 3 bases and J 4 bases; bases outside gene matches: 4. Germline CDR1 SGHRS, CDR2 YFSETQ. The CDR3 is made up of 14 amino acids. As DNA, the CDR3 is TGCGCCAGCAGCTGGGGGACAGGGATAGAGACCCAGTACTTC. Its translation: CASSWGTGIETQYF.

This clonotype has a count of ten or more. The chain combines TRBV6-1 with TRBJ1-2; 7 bases align to TRBD1. Looked up from germline, CDR1 is MNHNS and CDR2 is SASEGT. Trimming removed 6 bases from V and 4 bases from J; junction bases left unmatched: 5. CDR3 length: 13 residues. Written as DNA, the CDR3 is TGTGCCAGCAGCTTGGGACAGACCTATGGCTACACCTTC. Its translation: CASSLGQTYGYTF.

This clonotype was observed a few times. The chain combines TRBV6-2 or TRBV6-3 with TRBJ2-5, with 11 positions matching TRBD2. The length of the CDR3 is 15 residues. Trimming at V came to 2 bases and at J to 5 bases, leaving 4 bases not matched to a gene. Germline V CDR1 and CDR2: MNHEY, SVGEGT. CDR3 in amino acids: CASSYGGLAVETQYF. CDR3 nucleotides: TGTGCCAGCAGTTACGGGGGACTAGCGGTGGAGACCCAGTACTTC.

Many counts were recorded for this clonotype. The rearrangement uses TRBV7-3 and TRBJ2-1; D is unresolved. Germline V gene lookup returns CDR1 SGHTA and CDR2 FQGTGA. Trimming cost V 5 bases and J 7 bases, with 18 bases left between them. The CDR3 spans 15 residues. Written as DNA, the CDR3 is TGTGCCAGCAGCATTTCCCGCGACTGGGGTAATGAGCAGTTCTTC. Its protein is CASSISRDWGNEQFF.

Remarks on this clonotype: This sequence may be a read error, since a much larger clone differs from it by one base. It is likely a read error, because the conserved phenylalanine at the end of the CDR3 is missing. This chain joins TRBV20-1 and TRBJ2-7; 8 bases align to TRBD1. The CDR3 contains 16 residues. From germline, CDR1 is DFQATT and CDR2 SNEGSKA (reference sequence). Trimming at V came to 4 bases and at J to 0 bases, leaving 11 bases not matched to a gene. The CDR3 DNA is TGCAGTGCTATCAGTACCGACAGGGGTCTCTCCTACGAGCAGTACCTC. Its translation is CSAISTDRGLSYEQYL.

This clonotype was seen more than once but under ten times. This rearrangement joins TRBV29-1 to TRBJ1-4; 10 bases match TRBD1. V lost 7 bases to trimming and J lost 8 bases; unmatched junction nucleotides: 10. The CDR3 is 14 residues long. The germline gives CDR1 SQVTM, CDR2 ANQGSEA. CDR3 region: CSAQSGTGDEKLFF. CDR3 in DNA: TGCAGCGCCCAAAGCGGGACAGGGGACGAAAAACTGTTTTTT.

CDR3 in amino acids: CSARISGLDYNEQFF. The DNA for the CDR3 is TGCAGTGCTAGAATCTCAGGACTAGACTACAATGAGCAGTTCTTC. The chain uses TRBV20-1 and TRBJ2-1; 7 bases fit TRBD2. Per the germline V gene, CDR1 is DFQATT and CDR2 is SNEGSKA (reference sequence). Trimming cost V 2 bases and J 3 bases; bases outside gene matches: 7. The CDR3 totals 15 residues.

This clonotype was detected only a few times. This chain joins TRBV7-3 and TRBJ2-3; a weak D match, TRBD2 (5 bases). Trimming removed 2 bases from V and 2 bases from J, with 14 bases in between. Germline V gene sequence: CDR1 SGHTA, CDR2 FQGTGA. There are 16 residues in the CDR3. CDR3 sequence (DNA): TGTGCCAGCAGCTTATTTTCTGGGAGCATCACAGATACGCAGTATTTT. It translates to CASSLFSGSITDTQYF.